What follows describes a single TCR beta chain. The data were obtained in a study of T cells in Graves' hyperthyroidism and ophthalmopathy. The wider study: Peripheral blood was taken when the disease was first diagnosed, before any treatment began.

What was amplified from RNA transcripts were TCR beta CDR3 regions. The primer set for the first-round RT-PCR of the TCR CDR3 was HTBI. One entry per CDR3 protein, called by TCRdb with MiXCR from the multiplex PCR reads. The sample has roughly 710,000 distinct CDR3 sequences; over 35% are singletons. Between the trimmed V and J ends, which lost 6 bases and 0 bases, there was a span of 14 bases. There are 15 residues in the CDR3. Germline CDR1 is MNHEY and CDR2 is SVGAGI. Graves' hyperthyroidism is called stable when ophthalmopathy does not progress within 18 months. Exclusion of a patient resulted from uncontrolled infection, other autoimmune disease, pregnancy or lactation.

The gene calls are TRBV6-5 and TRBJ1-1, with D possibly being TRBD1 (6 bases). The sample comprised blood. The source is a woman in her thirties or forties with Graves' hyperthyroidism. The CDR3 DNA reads TGTGCCAGCAGCGAGAGCGGACAGCTGAACACTGAAGCTTTCTTT. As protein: CASSESGQLNTEAFF.